This is a list of T cell receptor beta chains from one sample in a study of regulatory T cells in long-lasting Graves disease. TCRdb recomputed calls from the multiplex PCR reads with MiXCR, one row per CDR3 protein. The data show about 530,000 distinct CDR3 sequences, 15% to 20% seen once. These data were likewise used in another study, on T cells in Graves' hyperthyroidism and ophthalmopathy.

The sample was peripheral blood mononuclear cells (PBMCs), taken at new diagnosis, from a patient treated with antithyroid drugs. The source of these receptors is a woman aged 40 to 65 with Graves disease. CDR3s include the opening cysteine and the closing phenylalanine or tryptophan. D genes are given only for firm matches. A clone size is listed for some rows: how often the clone was seen (once, few, many), or a class if it is expanded.

size: many; J: TRBJ1-1; V: TRBV11-2; D: NA; DNA: TGTGCCAGCAGCTTAGGGTCTTTACGGCTTATGAACACTGAAGCTTTCTTT; CDR3: CASSLGSLRLMNTEAFF
size: few; J: TRBJ2-3; V: TRBV20-1; D: TRBD2; DNA: TGCAGTGCTAACCAGCGGGGGAGCACAGATACGCAGTATTTT; CDR3: CSANQRGSTDTQYF
size: many; J: TRBJ1-6; V: TRBV12-3/TRBV12-4; D: TRBD1; DNA: TGTGCCAGCAGTCCCCGGGACAGCAATTCACCCCTCCACTTT; CDR3: CASSPRDSNSPLHF
size: many; J: TRBJ1-1; V: TRBV10-3; D: TRBD1; DNA: TGTGCCATCACTAGGGACAGGGAAAACACTGAAGCTTTCTTT; CDR3: CAITRDRENTEAFF
size: NA; J: TRBJ2-7; V: TRBV16; D: TRBD1; DNA: TGTGCCAGCAGCCAAACAGGGGAGTTCTACGAGCAGTACTTC; CDR3: CASSQTGEFYEQYF
size: many; J: TRBJ2-1; V: TRBV24-1; D: TRBD1; DNA: TGTGCCACCAGTGATCAGACAGGGGGACCGTACAATGAGCAGTTCTTC; CDR3: CATSDQTGGPYNEQFF
size: many; J: TRBJ2-7; V: TRBV2; D: NA; DNA: TGTGCCAGCAGTGAACAGGACTTGAGCTCCTACGAGCAGTACTTC; CDR3: CASSEQDLSSYEQYF
size: many; J: TRBJ2-1; V: TRBV27; D: NA; DNA: TGTGCCACCGAGCGGCAGGGGACCTACAATGAGCAGTTCTTC; CDR3: CATERQGTYNEQFF
size: NA; J: TRBJ1-1; V: TRBV19; D: NA; DNA: TGTGCCAGTAGTAGGTTTGACTTCGCTGAAGCTTTCTTT; CDR3: CASSRFDFAEAFF
size: few; J: TRBJ2-2; V: TRBV6-1; D: TRBD1; DNA: TGTGCCAGCAGATATACAGGGGTTGGGGAGCTGTTTTTT; CDR3: CASRYTGVGELFF
size: many; J: TRBJ2-1; V: TRBV2; D: NA; DNA: TGTGCCAGCACGTGGACATCCGACTACAATGAGCAGTTCTTC; CDR3: CASTWTSDYNEQFF
size: many; J: TRBJ2-7; V: TRBV5-1; D: NA; DNA: TGCGCCAGCAGCCGGGACTCCCTGGGGGACAGCTTTTACGAGCAGTACTTC; CDR3: CASSRDSLGDSFYEQYF
size: NA; J: TRBJ1-6; V: TRBV27; D: NA; DNA: TGTGCCAGCAGCCTCGGGGCAGGGAGTAATTCACCCCTCCACTTT; CDR3: CASSLGAGSNSPLHF
size: NA; J: TRBJ1-6; V: TRBV6-1; D: NA; DNA: TGTGCCAGCAGTCACAGGGTCCCCCTCATCCCACCCCTCCACTTT; CDR3: CASSHRVPLIPPLHF
size: many; J: TRBJ2-7; V: TRBV20-1; D: NA; DNA: TGCAGTGCTAGGCTCGTCGGGAGCGCAGGCCTCTACGAGCAGTACTTC; CDR3: CSARLVGSAGLYEQYF
size: few; J: TRBJ1-4; V: TRBV28; D: NA; DNA: TGTGCCAGCAGTTTATGGGCTCAGAGGGAAAAACTGTTTTTT; CDR3: CASSLWAQREKLFF
size: NA; J: TRBJ2-1; V: TRBV7-9; D: TRBD2; DNA: TGTGCCAGCAGGCCTAGCGGGGGACGGAGCTCCTACAATGAGCAGTTCTTC; CDR3: CASRPSGGRSSYNEQFF
size: NA; J: TRBJ1-1; V: TRBV20-1; D: NA; DNA: TGCAGTGCTGGGACTGTTGAAGCTTTCTTT; CDR3: CSAGTVEAFF
size: few; J: TRBJ1-5; V: TRBV6-5; D: TRBD1; DNA: TGTGCCAGCAGTTACTTGGGACAGCATAGCAATCAGCCCCAGCATTTT; CDR3: CASSYLGQHSNQPQHF
size: few; J: TRBJ2-3; V: TRBV14; D: TRBD1; DNA: TGTGCCAGCAGCCAGCAACCGGGACAGGGGGCTACAGATACGCAGTATTTT; CDR3: CASSQQPGQGATDTQYF
size: NA; J: TRBJ2-1; V: TRBV2; D: TRBD1; DNA: TGTGCCAGCAGTAAATCCGGGACAGGGTTCCATGAGCAGTTCTTC; CDR3: CASSKSGTGFHEQFF
size: many; J: TRBJ2-7; V: TRBV7-9; D: NA; DNA: TGTGCCAGCAGCCACCTGTCGGAGTACGAGCAGTACTTC; CDR3: CASSHLSEYEQYF
size: many; J: TRBJ1-5; V: TRBV19; D: NA; DNA: TGTGCCAGTAGTGTGGCAACAGATCAGCCCCAGCATTTT; CDR3: CASSVATDQPQHF
size: many; J: TRBJ2-1; V: TRBV12-3/TRBV12-4; D: NA; DNA: TGTGCCAGCAGTGGGCAGATGGACAATGAGCAGTTCTTC; CDR3: CASSGQMDNEQFF
size: many; J: TRBJ2-3; V: TRBV12-3/TRBV12-4; D: TRBD2; DNA: TGTGCCAGCAGTTTCGGGGGGTTCGGAGATACGCAGTATTTT; CDR3: CASSFGGFGDTQYF
size: NA; J: TRBJ1-4; V: TRBV29-1; D: NA; DNA: TGCAGCGCCCTTGGGGGGTTTGAAGATGAAAAACTGTTTTTT; CDR3: CSALGGFEDEKLFF
size: many; J: TRBJ1-4; V: TRBV10-3; D: NA; DNA: TGTGCCATCAGTGACACACTAAGCCCTAATGAAAAACTGTTTTTT; CDR3: CAISDTLSPNEKLFF
size: few; J: TRBJ1-2; V: TRBV28; D: NA; DNA: TGTGCCAGCAGTGACAGGCAGACAATATCCTATGGCTACACCTTC; CDR3: CASSDRQTISYGYTF
size: few; J: TRBJ2-1; V: TRBV3-1; D: NA; DNA: TGTGCCAGCACTTCTAGCGCAGGAGATGAGCAGTTCTTT; CDR3: CASTSSAGDEQFF
size: few; J: TRBJ2-5; V: TRBV29-1; D: NA; DNA: TGCAGCGTTGTAAGGGGATTGCAAGAGACCCAGTACTTC; CDR3: CSVVRGLQETQYF
size: few; J: TRBJ2-1; V: TRBV29-1; D: NA; DNA: TGCAGCGTTGAGCGGGTAGATGGGAATGAGCAGTTCTTC; CDR3: CSVERVDGNEQFF
size: NA; J: TRBJ1-1; V: TRBV7-9; D: NA; DNA: TGTGCCAGCAGCTTAGATCTAGGCCCCACCTCGGGAGCTTTCTTT; CDR3: CASSLDLGPTSGAFF
size: few; J: TRBJ2-2; V: TRBV30; D: NA; DNA: TGTGCCTGGGGCAGAGAGAACACCGGGGAGCTGTTTTTT; CDR3: CAWGRENTGELFF
size: few; J: TRBJ2-1; V: TRBV7-8; D: NA; DNA: TGTGCCAGCAGCCCCATCCAGGGTCGGAATGAGCAGTTCTTC; CDR3: CASSPIQGRNEQFF
size: many; J: TRBJ2-3; V: TRBV10-3; D: NA; DNA: TGTGCCATCAGTGAGACCCTCAAGAGCACAGATACGCAGTATTTT; CDR3: CAISETLKSTDTQYF
size: NA; J: TRBJ2-5; V: TRBV9; D: NA; DNA: TGTGCCAGCAGCGTGGGGGTGAGCAGCCTCGAAGAGACCCAGTACTTC; CDR3: CASSVGVSSLEETQYF
size: many; J: TRBJ2-7; V: TRBV6-1; D: NA; DNA: TGTGCCAGCAGTGACTCTCAGGGGAAGCAGTACTTC; CDR3: CASSDSQGKQYF